The 17 T cell receptor beta chains given below trace back to one sample, sequenced in a study of cytomegalovirus exposure and HLA in healthy donors (dated by TCRdb to between 2016 and 2019). Library construction relied on the immunoSEQ multiplex PCR assay. Held by TCRdb, this immuneACCESS table contains in-frame sequences only and omits some clones. Under half of the omission traces to an unresolved V gene where checked; the cause of the rest is unknown. In this sample the table shows tens of thousands of clones, 90% to 95% of which occur a single time. The ten biggest clones cover under 6.5% of the sample. Sequences were obtained from PBMCs. The source is a young woman in good health and CMV-seronegative.

The chain couples TRBV7-9 to TRBJ2-3, with 10 bases identical to TRBD1. The ends lost 5 bases at V and 2 bases at J; junction bases unmatched: 7. Per the germline V gene, CDR1 is SEHNR and CDR2 is FQNEAQ (reference sequence). This CDR3 contains 16 residues. The CDR3 loop reads CASSNWDRGPTDTQYF. Written as DNA, the CDR3 is TGTGCCAGCAGCAACTGGGACAGGGGACCCACAGATACGCAGTATTTT.

This clone was seen only once. The chain combines TRBV5-1 with TRBJ2-3; TRBD1 matches at 10 bases. The CDR3 covers 14 residues. V trimming: 4 bases; J trimming: 5 bases; junction bases outside the gene matches: 4. Germline CDR1 reads SGHRS; CDR2 reads YFSETQ. The CDR3 DNA reads as TGCGCCAGCAGCCAGGGACAGGGGAAAGATACGCAGTATTTT. Encoded protein: CASSQGQGKDTQYF.

The chain links TRBV10-3 to TRBJ2-7; D is unclear. Trimming removed 1 base from V and 2 bases from J, with 9 bases in between. Per germline, CDR1 ENHRY and CDR2 SYGVKD. The CDR3 spans 14 residues. CDR3 region: CAISEFGPAYEQYF. The CDR3 DNA is TGTGCCATCAGTGAGTTTGGGCCCGCCTACGAGCAGTACTTC.

The table lists this clone with a count of one. The genes are TRBV7-2 and TRBJ1-1; 7 bases align to TRBD1. Germline V gene lookup returns CDR1 SGHTA and CDR2 FQGNSA. The length of the CDR3 is 14 residues. V was pared by 3 bases and J by 4 bases, with 5 bases of the junction left unmatched. The CDR3 DNA reads TGTGCCAGCAGCTTCCCGACAGGGTTCACTGAAGCTTTCTTT. It translates to CASSFPTGFTEAFF.

The table lists this clone with a count of one. The genes are TRBV18 and TRBJ2-5; D uncertain. The V and J ends lost 0 bases and 1 base respectively, with 6 bases between them. This CDR3 spans 14 amino acids. CDR1 and CDR2 (germline): KGHSH, LQKENI. The CDR3 region is CASSPPAFQETQYF. The CDR3 coding sequence is TGTGCCAGCTCACCACCGGCATTCCAAGAGACCCAGTACTTC.

The chain has TRBV11-2 and TRBJ2-5; D not resolved. Trimming stripped 2 bases from V and 1 base from J, with 8 bases between. Germline lookup yields CDR1 SGHAT and CDR2 FQNNGV. CDR3 length equals 14 residues. DNA of the CDR3: TGTGCCAGCAGCTTACCGAGAGGCCAAGAGACCCAGTACTTC. It codes for CASSLPRGQETQYF.

CDR3 amino acids: CASSLTSGTGKETQYF. The CDR3 DNA reads as TGTGCCAGCAGCTTAACATCCGGGACAGGGAAAGAGACCCAGTACTTC. The V call is TRBV7-9, the J call TRBJ2-5; 9 nucleotides match TRBD1. The ends lost 2 bases at V and 3 bases at J; junction bases unmatched: 7. CDR3 length: 16 residues. CDR1 and CDR2 from the germline V gene are SEHNR and FQNEAQ (reference sequence).

V is TRBV7-9 and J is TRBJ2-1; 12 bases are shared with TRBD2. Losses at the gene ends were 4 bases for V and 3 bases for J; bases not matched to a gene: 1. From germline, CDR1 is SEHNR and CDR2 FQNEAQ (reference sequence). The length of the CDR3 is 15 residues. The CDR3 DNA reads TGTGCCAGCAGCTCTAGCGGGAGGGTCTACAATGAGCAGTTCTTC. Translation gives CASSSSGRVYNEQFF. The whole variable domain, remainder taken from reference TRBV7-9 and TRBJ2-1, is DTGVSQNPRHKITKRGQNVTFRCDPISEHNRLYWYRQTLGQGPEFLTYFQNEAQLEKSRLLSDRFSAERPKGSFSTLEIQRTEQGDSAMYLCASSSSGRVYNEQFFGPGTRLTVL.

This chain uses TRBV9 with TRBJ2-1; 14 positions agree with TRBD2. The CDR3 is 16 amino acids. CDR1 and CDR2 from the germline V gene are SGDLS and YYNGEE. V was clipped by 3 bases and J by 8 bases; unmatched bases: 7. The CDR3 loop is CASSDSTSGGADEQFF. The CDR3 DNA reads TGTGCCAGCAGCGATTCGACTAGCGGGGGGGCCGATGAGCAGTTCTTC.

J is TRBJ2-6 and V is TRBV7-9; D is possibly TRBD2 (6 bases). This CDR3 has 17 residues. Trimming took 0 bases from V and 1 from J, leaving 10 bases between them. Germline V lookup: CDR1 SEHNR, CDR2 FQNEAQ (reference sequence). The CDR3 spells CASSLAGTASGANVLTF. CDR3 coding DNA: TGTGCCAGCAGCTTAGCGGGGACTGCTTCTGGGGCCAACGTCCTGACTTTC.

The chain links TRBV18 to TRBJ2-1, with D perhaps TRBD2 (5 bases). The CDR3 covers 16 residues. Trimming pared 0 bases from V and 5 bases from J, leaving 14 bases between. Germline V gene lookup returns CDR1 KGHSH and CDR2 LQKENI. The CDR3 here is CASSPPGGSQNNEQFF. The CDR3 nucleotides are TGTGCCAGCTCACCACCCGGAGGATCCCAAAACAATGAGCAGTTCTTC.

V gene TRBV10-3 combines with J gene TRBJ1-2, with 7 bases lining up with TRBD1. Per germline, CDR1 ENHRY and CDR2 SYGVKD. The CDR3 totals 13 residues. J lost 6 bases, V lost 5 bases, and 6 bases had no gene match. The CDR3 DNA reads as TGTGCCATCAGTTTAGACAGGGTGGATGGCTACACCTTC. Its protein product is CAISLDRVDGYTF.

This chain links TRBV5-4 with TRBJ2-1, with 12 bases fitting TRBD2. Trimming cost V 5 bases and J 5 bases; bases outside gene matches: 8. The CDR3 consists of 16 residues. CDR1 and CDR2 (germline): SGHNT, YYREEE (reference sequence). The CDR3 coding sequence is TGTGCCAGCAGACATATCGGACTAGCGGGGAACAATGAGCAGTTCTTC. Its protein is CASRHIGLAGNNEQFF.

The chain is built from TRBV11-3 and TRBJ2-5; D unclear. Germline CDR1 SGHNT, CDR2 YENEEA. V was cut by 5 bases and J by 4 bases, with 8 bases left in between. The CDR3 contains 12 residues. The CDR3 loop reads CASSQIPETQYF. CDR3 nucleotide sequence: TGTGCCAGCAGCCAGATCCCAGAGACCCAGTACTTC. The full variable domain, completed using reference TRBV11-3 and TRBJ2-5, is EAGVVQSPRYKIIEKKQPVAFWCNPISGHNTLYWYLQNLGQGPELLIRYENEEAVDDSQLPKDRFSAERLKGVDSTLKIQPAELGDSAVYLCASSQIPETQYFGPGTRLLVL.

The chain couples TRBV5-5 to TRBJ1-1; the D is unclear. The germline V gene has CDR1 SGHKS and CDR2 YYEKEE (reference sequence). The CDR3 sequence is 13 residues long. The V gene lost 0 bases and the J gene lost 4 bases, with 7 bases spanning the gap. The CDR3 coding sequence is TGTGCCAGCAGCTTGGGTCGGGGCACTGAAGCTTTCTTT. This encodes CASSLGRGTEAFF.

J is TRBJ2-5 and V is TRBV5-6; possibly TRBD1 for D (5 bases). CDR1 is SGHDT and CDR2 is YYEEEE in the germline V gene. The V end was cut by 3 bases, the J end by 3 bases, with 9 bases between. The CDR3 sequence is 13 residues long. The CDR3 DNA follows: TGTGCCAGCAGCTCGACAGTGGAAGAGACCCAGTACTTC. This encodes CASSSTVEETQYF.

This clone appeared a single time. This chain joins TRBV2 and TRBJ1-4; D gene unclear. The germline gives CDR1 SNHLY, CDR2 FYNNEI. The V and J ends lost 1 base and 4 bases respectively, with 7 bases between them. This CDR3 has 14 residues. DNA for the CDR3: TGTGCCAGCAGTGAAGGGCCGATTAATGAAAAACTGTTTTTT. It yields the protein CASSEGPINEKLFF.